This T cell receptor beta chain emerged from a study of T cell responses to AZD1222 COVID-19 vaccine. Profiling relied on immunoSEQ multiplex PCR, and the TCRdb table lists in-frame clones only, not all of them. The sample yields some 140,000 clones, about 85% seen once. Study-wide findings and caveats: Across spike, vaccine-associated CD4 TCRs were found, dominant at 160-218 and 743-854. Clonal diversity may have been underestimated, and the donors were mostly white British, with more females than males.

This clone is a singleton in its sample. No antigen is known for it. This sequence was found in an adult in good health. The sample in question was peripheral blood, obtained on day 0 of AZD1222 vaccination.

The CDR3 DNA is TGTGCCAGCAGTGGGGGGGTCCATTCACCCCTCCACTTT. As protein: CASSGGVHSPLHF. J is TRBJ1-6 and V is TRBV3-1 (or the pseudogene TRBV3-2); possible D gene TRBD1, 5 bases. V lost 6 bases and J 8 bases, leaving 11 bases between the germline ends. The germline V gene has CDR1 LGHDT and CDR2 YNNKEL (reference sequence). The length of the CDR3 is 13 residues.